This is a list of T cell receptor beta chains from one sample in a study of blood T cell repertoires in COVID-19. Profiling relied on immunoSEQ multiplex PCR, and the TCRdb table lists in-frame clones only, not all of them. The sample consists of some 300,000 clones, roughly nine tenths of them appearing once. The specimen sequenced was PBMCs or T cells enriched from blood (not recorded which). All receptors come from a woman in her twenties or thirties who had recovered from COVID-19. CDR3s leave out the opening cysteine and the closing phenylalanine or tryptophan. Expanded clones get a size class; other rows say once, few or many, or leave the size out.

TRBJ2-3 TRBV6-4 medium-sized ASSEGRGDTDTQY
TRBJ2-7 TRBV5-1 - ASSLAGIGYEQY
TRBJ1-2 TRBV5-6 - ASSLRSPTGGYT
TRBJ1-2 TRBV3-1/TRBV3-2 - ASSHSPRQGAYGYT
TRBJ2-3 TRBV27 - ASSLPPTGTDTQY
TRBJ2-1 TRBV18 - ASSPQASGSLGRNEQF
TRBJ2-7 TRBV12-5 once ASGLVLWGQGYYEQY
TRBJ2-1 TRBV6-4 - ASSGQASGDEQF
TRBJ1-2 TRBV3-1/TRBV3-2 - ASSLNRDYGYT
TRBJ2-1 TRBV19 - ASSITGTSEYNEQF
TRBJ2-1 TRBV15 - ATSRPGLAGDPYNEQF
TRBJ2-3 TRBV18 once ASSPLSGSFTDTQY
TRBJ2-7 TRBV19 - ASSLGLAGAYEQY
TRBJ1-3 TRBV7-2 - ASSLQQPPNTIY
TRBJ1-1 TRBV27 few ASSPGQGGTEAF
TRBJ2-7 TRBV5-1 - ASSSGLAYEQY
TRBJ1-3 TRBV11-1 - ASSFLSTVSGNTIY
TRBJ2-7 TRBV6-6 - ASLGLGSWNYEQY
TRBJ1-1 TRBV10-2 - ASSASGGRGTEAF
TRBJ1-5 TRBV28 - ASSWRTGNNQPQH
TRBJ1-5 TRBV27 - ASSRYGTGNQPQH
TRBJ2-2 TRBV24-1 - ATSESGGTGELF
TRBJ1-1 TRBV5-4 - ASARMHRSNTEAF
TRBJ2-1 TRBV6-2/TRBV6-3 - ASSYSRSRIRDEQF
TRBJ1-6 TRBV30 - AWSQQAYNSPLH
TRBJ2-2 TRBV7-2 - ASSYEGNTGELF
TRBJ2-1 TRBV11-3 - ASSLGVFGEGAPEQF
TRBJ2-7 TRBV7-2 - ASSWTEDLSGEQY
TRBJ1-4 TRBV5-1 - ASSPGQGGDEKLF
TRBJ1-5 TRBV19 - ASSIGQMNQPQH
TRBJ1-2 TRBV14 once ASSQTRTGDGYT